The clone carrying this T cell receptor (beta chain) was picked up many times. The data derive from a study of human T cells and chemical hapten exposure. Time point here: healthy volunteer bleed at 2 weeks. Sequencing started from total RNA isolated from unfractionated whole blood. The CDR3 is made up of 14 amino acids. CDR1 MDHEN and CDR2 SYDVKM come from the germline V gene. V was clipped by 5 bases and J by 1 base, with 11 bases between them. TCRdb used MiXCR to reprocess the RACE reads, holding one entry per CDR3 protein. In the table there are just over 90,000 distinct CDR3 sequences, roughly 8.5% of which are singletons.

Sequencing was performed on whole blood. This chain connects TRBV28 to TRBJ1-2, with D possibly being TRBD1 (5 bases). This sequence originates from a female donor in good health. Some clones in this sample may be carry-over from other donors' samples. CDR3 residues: CASSNRRLNYGYTF. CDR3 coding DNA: TGTGCCAGCAGTAACAGGAGACTTAACTATGGCTACACCTTC.